Each of the 27 T cell receptor beta chains below was sequenced from the same sample in a study of yellow fever vaccine responses in identical twins. Each CDR3 protein gets one entry after TCRdb re-called the RT-PCR reads with MiXCR. Altogether 9,800 or so distinct CDR3 sequences are present, roughly 88% being singletons, with the ten largest covering 2.1%. The sample consisted of T cells from blood (PBMCs), unsorted or a sorted subset (not recorded which), taken before or after yellow fever vaccination (not recorded which). The receptors here all came from a woman younger than 35 who received the yellow fever vaccine.

The gene calls are TRBV7-9 and TRBJ1-2; 7 positions agree with TRBD1. V shed 5 bases and J 4 bases; nucleotides not matched to a gene: 1. Germline CDR1 is SEHNR and CDR2 is FQNEAQ (reference sequence). The CDR3 sequence is 12 residues long. The CDR3 sequence: CASSTGAYGYTF. In DNA form, the CDR3 reads TGTGCCAGCAGCACAGGGGCCTATGGCTACACCTTC.

There are a few counts of this clonotype. The rearrangement joins TRBV7-3 to TRBJ2-3, with 7 bases fitting TRBD2. V shed 0 bases and J 6 bases; nucleotides not matched to a gene: 6. The CDR3 loop spans 15 amino acids. Germline assignment: CDR1 SGHTA and CDR2 FQGTGA. CDR3 loop: CASSLTGGPKDTQYF. The DNA of the CDR3 is TGTGCCAGCAGCTTAACGGGAGGGCCTAAGGATACGCAGTATTTT. Together with reference TRBV7-3 and TRBJ2-3, the CDR3 gives the full variable domain: GAGVSQTPSNKVTEKGKYVELRCDPISGHTALYWYRQSLGQGPEFLIYFQGTGAADDSGLPNDRFFAVRPEGSVSTLKIQRTERGDSAVYLCASSLTGGPKDTQYFGPGTRLTVL.

The chain recombines TRBV11-1 with TRBJ2-5; TRBD1 agrees at 7 bases. Germline trimming cut 5 bases from V and 1 base from J; bases unmatched to any gene: 7. Germline lookup yields CDR1 SGHAT and CDR2 FQDESV (reference sequence). This CDR3 is 15 amino acids long. In DNA, the CDR3 is TGTGCCAGCAGCCGCCAGGGACAGCTCCAAGAGACCCAGTACTTC. Translated: CASSRQGQLQETQYF.

This clonotype was found a few times. The chain carries TRBV29-1 and TRBJ2-1; the D is unclear. V was shortened by 5 bases and J by 1 base, with 3 bases between the two germline ends. The CDR3 is made up of 11 amino acids. CDR1 is SQVTM, CDR2 ANQGSEA, per germline. The CDR3 bases are TGCAGCGTTTCTTCCTACAATGAGCAGTTCTTC. Its translation is CSVSSYNEQFF.

The gene calls are TRBV12-3 or TRBV12-4 and TRBJ2-1; 12 nucleotides match TRBD2. V lost 3 bases and J lost 5; bases outside the gene matches: 5. The CDR3 has 16 residues. CDR3 in DNA: TGTGCCAGCAGTTTGATCGGACTAGCGGGACACAATGAGCAGTTCTTC. Translated: CASSLIGLAGHNEQFF.

The rearrangement joins TRBV7-9 to TRBJ2-1; tentative D call: TRBD1 (5 bases). Trimming cost V 6 bases and J 6 bases, with 9 bases left between them. The CDR3 has 12 residues. Per germline, CDR1 SEHNR and CDR2 FQNEAQ (reference sequence). Written as DNA, the CDR3 is TGTGCCAGCAGTGCGCAGGGCAATGAGCAGTTCTTC. Translation: CASSAQGNEQFF.

This chain uses TRBV2 with TRBJ1-1; D gene uncertain. Trimming cost V 4 bases and J 6 bases, with 12 bases left between them. From germline, CDR1 is SNHLY and CDR2 FYNNEI. This CDR3 spans 13 amino acids. The CDR3, as DNA: TGTGCCAGCAGTGCCGAACTGGAGCCTGAAGCTTTCTTT. Amino acids: CASSAELEPEAFF.

The CDR3: CASGQGGVYNEQFF. CDR3 DNA: TGTGCCAGCGGACAGGGGGGTGTTTACAATGAGCAGTTCTTC. The chain recombines TRBV2 with TRBJ2-1; 10 positions agree with TRBD1. The CDR3 covers 14 residues. Germline V gene lookup returns CDR1 SNHLY and CDR2 FYNNEI. V lost 8 bases, J lost 4 bases, and 5 bases stayed unmatched.

The chain recombines TRBV14 with TRBJ2-3; unclear D gene. This CDR3 comprises 15 residues. The V gene's germline CDR1 is SGHDN and CDR2 FVKESK. The ends were cut back, 4 bases at V and 0 bases at J, with 11 bases in the middle. The CDR3 region is CASSRNEPSTDTQYF. The CDR3 DNA reads TGTGCCAGCAGCCGCAATGAACCTAGCACAGATACGCAGTATTTT. The variable domain in full, completed from reference TRBV14 and TRBJ2-3, reads EAGVTQFPSHSVIEKGQTVTLRCDPISGHDNLYWYRRVMGKEIKFLLHFVKESKQDESGMPNNRFLAERTGGTYSTLKVQPAELEDSGVYFCASSRNEPSTDTQYFGPGTRLTVL.

The rearrangement joins TRBV2 to TRBJ1-4; D unresolved. V was shortened by 6 bases and J by 5 bases, with 10 bases between the two germline ends. This CDR3 is 13 amino acids long. The germline V gene has CDR1 SNHLY and CDR2 FYNNEI. The CDR3 region is CASRRGPNEKLFF. The CDR3 DNA sequence: TGTGCCAGCAGACGGGGTCCAAATGAAAAACTGTTTTTT.

This clonotype was detected once. The genes are TRBV2 and TRBJ2-1; weak D call: TRBD2 (5 bases). The germline V gene has CDR1 SNHLY and CDR2 FYNNEI. The germline V and J ends were trimmed by 6 bases and 10 bases, with 16 bases remaining between them. This CDR3 has 13 residues. CDR3 loop: CASREDVRGEQFF. The DNA for the CDR3 is TGTGCCAGCAGAGAGGACGTACGAGGGGAGCAGTTCTTC.

The rearrangement joins TRBV10-3 to TRBJ1-6; D gene unclear. The CDR3 sequence is 12 residues long. V was clipped by 6 bases and J by 6 bases, with 6 bases between them. Germline assignment: CDR1 ENHRY and CDR2 SYGVKD. This CDR3 is CAIRGFNSPLHF. In nucleotides, the CDR3 is TGTGCCATCAGGGGCTTTAATTCACCCCTCCACTTT.

The chain uses TRBV18 and TRBJ2-3; 8 positions match TRBD2. Germline assignment: CDR1 KGHSH and CDR2 LQKENI. The trim removed 3 bases at V and 6 bases at J, leaving 11 bases unmatched. The length of the CDR3 is 16 residues. The CDR3: CASSPLRGGKLDTQYF. CDR3 nucleotide sequence: TGTGCCAGCTCACCCCTCCGCGGGGGGAAATTGGATACGCAGTATTTT.

The V call is TRBV2, the J call TRBJ1-1; no reliable D call. Germline CDR1 reads SNHLY; CDR2 reads FYNNEI. The CDR3 consists of 13 residues. Deletions cut 6 bases from V and 3 bases from J, with 11 bases between. The CDR3 nucleotides are TGTGCCAGCAGAGCGACCTTTTACACTGAAGCTTTCTTT. Its protein product is CASRATFYTEAFF.

The rearrangement uses TRBV11-3 and TRBJ1-6, with D maybe TRBD1 (5 bases). The V end was cut by 1 base, the J end by 0 bases, with 10 bases between. CDR1 is SGHNT, CDR2 YENEEA, per germline. CDR3 length: 17 amino acids. The CDR3 sequence is CASSLGGGSSYNSPLHF. For the CDR3, the DNA is TGTGCCAGCAGCTTAGGCGGGGGGAGCTCCTATAATTCACCCCTCCACTTT.

The chain uses TRBV18 and TRBJ1-1; TRBD1 agrees at 7 bases. This CDR3 contains 14 residues. Germline values: CDR1 KGHSH, CDR2 LQKENI. After removal of 3 bases from V and 7 bases from J, the junction contained 8 bases not matched to a gene. CDR3 sequence: CASSPPGTALEAFF. In nucleotides, the CDR3 is TGTGCCAGCTCACCTCCCGGGACAGCCCTTGAAGCTTTCTTT.

The V and J genes are TRBV7-9 and TRBJ2-1, with 7 positions matching TRBD1. CDR1 is SEHNR and CDR2 is FQNEAQ in the germline V gene (reference sequence). Unmatched junction bases numbered 7, after V lost 1 base and J lost 7 bases. The CDR3 runs to 15 residues. CDR3 DNA sequence: TGTGCCAGCAGCTTAGGAGGACAGGTGGGGAATGAGCAGTTCTTC. As protein: CASSLGGQVGNEQFF.

The rearrangement links TRBV13 to TRBJ2-1; the D is unclear. Germline V gives CDR1 PRHDT, CDR2 FYEKMQ (reference sequence). The V end lost 7 bases, the J end lost 8 bases, and 21 bases lay between the germline ends. The CDR3 consists of 15 residues. CDR3 DNA sequence: TGTGCCAGCAAGAAGTCTCTAGGCGCTTATGATGAGCAGTTCTTC. Translating it yields CASKKSLGAYDEQFF.

The CDR3 reads CASNTGWENTEAFF. Here the CDR3 DNA reads TGTGCCAGCAATACAGGGTGGGAGAACACTGAAGCTTTCTTT. The genes are TRBV2 and TRBJ1-1; D is perhaps TRBD1 (6 bases). The length of the CDR3 is 14 residues. Trimming removed 7 bases from V and 1 base from J, with 13 bases in between. From germline, CDR1 is SNHLY and CDR2 FYNNEI. The whole variable domain, filled in from reference TRBV2 and TRBJ1-1, reads EPEVTQTPSHQVTQMGQEVILRCVPISNHLYFYWYRQILGQKVEFLVSFYNNEISEKSEIFDDQFSVERPDGSNFTLKIRSTKLEDSAMYFCASNTGWENTEAFFGQGTRLTVV.

The chain links TRBV13 to TRBJ2-2; D not certain. CDR1 and CDR2 (germline): PRHDT, FYEKMQ (reference sequence). V lost 6 bases to trimming and J lost 0 bases, with 5 bases between them. The CDR3 totals 13 residues. For the CDR3, the DNA is TGTGCCAGCAGGGGTGCGAACACCGGGGAGCTGTTTTTT. It is translated as CASRGANTGELFF.

V usage is TRBV6-4 and J usage is TRBJ2-1, with D perhaps assigned TRBD1 or TRBD2 (5 bases each). Trimming pared 3 bases from V and 6 bases from J, leaving 15 bases between. This CDR3 region has 15 residues. Germline loops: CDR1 MRHNA, CDR2 SNTAGT. The chain's CDR3 is CASSDPSGASNEQFF. The CDR3 region has the DNA TGTGCCAGCAGTGATCCCTCCGGGGCTAGCAATGAGCAGTTCTTC.

This clonotype was detected only once. The rearrangement links TRBV28 to TRBJ2-7, with a possible D match to TRBD1 (5 bases). The length of the CDR3 is 15 residues. The germline V gene encodes CDR1 MDHEN and CDR2 SYDVKM. Trimming took off 5 bases at V and 0 bases at J, with 14 bases between the two ends. The DNA for the CDR3 is TGTGCCAGCAGTGACACAGGCCTGAGCTCCTACGAGCAGTACGTC. It translates to CASSDTGLSSYEQYV.

The rearrangement links TRBV29-1 to TRBJ1-1; 8 bases are shared with TRBD1. The ends lost 6 bases at V and 0 bases at J; junction bases unmatched: 6. The germline V gene encodes CDR1 SQVTM and CDR2 ANQGSEA. This CDR3 has 14 residues. The CDR3 coding sequence is TGCAGCGTGAACAAGGACAGGGTGAACACTGAAGCTTTCTTT. This sequence encodes CSVNKDRVNTEAFF.

The chain uses TRBV6-5 and TRBJ1-6, with D unclear. Germline V gives CDR1 MNHEY, CDR2 SVGAGI. Deletions cut 0 bases from V and 8 bases from J, with 14 bases between. CDR3 length equals 16 residues. The CDR3 region is CASSYSGSSGYSPLHF. As DNA, the CDR3 is TGTGCCAGCAGTTACTCGGGATCGAGTGGCTATTCACCCCTCCACTTT.

V is TRBV6-1 and J is TRBJ2-7; D is undetermined. The CDR3 runs 15 residues. V shed 2 bases and J shed 4 bases, with 15 bases lying between them. Germline V gives CDR1 MNHNS, CDR2 SASEGT. Here the CDR3 DNA reads TGTGCCAGCAGTGAAATGAGACTCCACCGGTACGAGCAGTACGTC. Protein sequence: CASSEMRLHRYEQYV.

The rearrangement joins TRBV20-1 to TRBJ2-4; D not resolved. The CDR3 contains 12 residues. V lost 5 bases and J 0 bases, leaving 5 bases between the germline ends. CDR1 DFQATT and CDR2 SNEGSKA come from the germline V gene (reference sequence). CDR3 nucleotides: TGCAGTGCTTCGATAGCCAAAAACATTCAGTACTTC. This sequence encodes CSASIAKNIQYF.

This rearrangement joins TRBV6-1 to TRBJ1-5; the match to TRBD1 covers 7 bases. The J segment lost 4 bases and the V segment lost 6 bases, leaving 6 bases of the junction unmatched. Germline CDR1 and CDR2: MNHNS and SASEGT. CDR3 length: 14 residues. CDR3 sequence: CASRRTGNNQPQHF. The CDR3 nucleotides read TGTGCCAGCAGACGGACAGGAAATAATCAGCCCCAGCATTTT.